This TCR beta chain comes out of a study of CD8+CD57+ T cells in acquired aplastic anemia. On the study more broadly: 3.2 ug was the average amount of DNA from sorted CD4+ and CD8+ cells.

Genomic DNA served as template for TCR beta VDJ and CDR3 profiling. One entry per CDR3 protein, called by TCRdb with MiXCR from the reads. The table includes about 250,000 distinct CDR3 sequences, around half detected once. Patients chosen for sequencing had shown CD8+CD57+ cell expansion by flow cytometry. The CDR3 sequence is 12 residues long. Trimming removed 5 bases at V and 5 bases at J, with 11 bases between. Germline loops: CDR1 SGHNT, CDR2 YYREEE (reference sequence). This clonotype showed up just a few times. Material: sorted CD4+, CD8+, or CD8+CD57+ T cells (not recorded which) from PBMCs. The chain uses TRBV5-4 and TRBJ2-7; D is undetermined. This TCR was sampled from a human donor with aplastic anemia. The chain's CDR3 is CASRVLGHEQYF. The CDR3 DNA follows: TGTGCCAGCAGGGTTCTGGGCCACGAGCAGTACTTC.